Listed below are T cell receptor beta chains from one sample, sequenced in a study of T cells after yellow fever vaccination. TCRdb used MiXCR to reprocess the 5' RACE reads, holding one entry per CDR3 protein. The sample includes about 300,000 distinct CDR3 sequences, 7.5% to 9.5% of them seen just once. The specimen was CD4+ T cells sorted from PBMCs, collected 5 days after the yellow fever booster vaccination. These TCRs come from a man younger than 35 who received the YFV17D yellow fever vaccine. CDR3s include the opening cysteine and the closing phenylalanine or tryptophan. A D gene is named only where the DNA matches it firmly. The size of a clone is reported for some rows only, either as once, few or many, or as a class for expanded clones.

few	TRBV7-2	TRBD2	TRBJ2-5	CASSFGAGEETQYF	TGTGCCAGCAGCTTTGGGGCGGGGGAAGAGACCCAGTACTTC
.	TRBV7-9	.	TRBJ1-1	CAGSENTEAFF	TGTGCGGGGTCGGAGAACACTGAAGCTTTCTTT
many	TRBV10-3	.	TRBJ2-5	CAISRDIGTQTQYF	TGTGCCATCAGCAGAGATATAGGAACTCAGACCCAGTACTTC
many	TRBV27	TRBD1	TRBJ2-5	CASSSRGRETQYF	TGTGCCAGCAGTTCCAGGGGGCGGGAGACCCAGTACTTC
few	TRBV5-1	.	TRBJ2-3	CASSLARTTDTQYF	TGCGCCAGCAGCTTGGCCAGGACAACAGATACGCAGTATTTT
.	TRBV30	.	TRBJ2-7	CAWRGGGGEQYF	TGTGCCTGGAGAGGAGGGGGCGGGGAGCAGTACTTC
.	TRBV7-9	.	TRBJ1-2	CASSLVGSGYTF	TGTGCCAGCAGCTTAGTTGGTTCCGGCTACACCTTC
.	TRBV20-1	.	TRBJ2-1	CSASLLRAENEQFF	TGCAGTGCTAGCCTTCTAAGGGCAGAGAATGAGCAGTTCTTC
.	TRBV19	.	TRBJ2-6	CASRTVSSGANVLTF	TGTGCCAGTAGGACAGTCAGCTCTGGGGCCAACGTCCTGACTTTC
many	TRBV7-2	.	TRBJ2-1	CASSPGYNEQFF	TGTGCCAGCAGCCCCGGTTACAATGAGCAGTTCTTC
.	TRBV27	.	TRBJ1-2	CASSSVVDSLIGGYTF	TGTGCCAGCAGTTCTGTAGTCGACAGCCTGATCGGTGGCTACACCTTC
few	TRBV18	.	TRBJ1-1	CASSSFGGGDLNTEAFF	TGTGCCAGCTCCTCCTTTGGAGGGGGGGATTTGAACACTGAAGCTTTCTTT
many	TRBV5-6	.	TRBJ2-4	CASSFKGGNIQYF	TGTGCCAGCAGCTTTAAGGGGGGAAACATTCAGTACTTC
few	TRBV2	.	TRBJ2-1	CASSEIGGNYNEQFF	TGTGCCAGCAGTGAAATTGGCGGGAACTACAATGAGCAGTTCTTC
few	TRBV27	TRBD1	TRBJ1-5	CASSSRTGLGQPQHF	TGTGCCAGCAGTTCACGGACAGGGCTAGGGCAGCCCCAGCATTTT
few	TRBV11-2	.	TRBJ1-2	CASSSSGVDYGYTF	TGTGCCAGCAGTTCATCAGGGGTAGACTATGGCTACACCTTC
.	TRBV20-1	TRBD2	TRBJ2-3	CSAIVGTSGGGYF	TGCAGTGCTATAGTGGGGACTAGCGGGGGTGGGTATTTT
.	TRBV5-1	.	TRBJ2-3	CASSRAPLAPSTDTQYF	TGCGCCAGCAGCCGGGCCCCGCTAGCGCCTAGCACAGATACGCAGTATTTT
many	TRBV7-9	TRBD2	TRBJ2-3	CASSLGLEADTQYF	TGTGCCAGCAGCCTCGGACTAGAAGCAGATACGCAGTATTTT
.	TRBV11-2	TRBD2	TRBJ2-1	CASSSRAGTRLYEQFF	TGTGCCAGCAGCTCTCGCGCCGGGACTAGGTTATATGAGCAGTTCTTC
.	TRBV5-1	TRBD1	TRBJ2-7	CASSSSGTGLYEQYF	TGCGCCAGCAGCTCATCCGGGACAGGGTTGTACGAGCAGTACTTC
few	TRBV7-3	.	TRBJ2-3	CASSPSLGPTDTQYF	TGTGCCAGCAGCCCGAGCTTGGGGCCGACAGATACGCAGTATTTT
many	TRBV9	.	TRBJ2-1	CASSVAGGVNEQFF	TGTGCCAGCAGCGTAGCCGGCGGGGTCAATGAGCAGTTCTTC
.	TRBV5-4	TRBD2	TRBJ2-2	CASSLSASGASGELFF	TGTGCCAGCAGCTTGTCGGCTAGCGGGGCGTCTGGGGAGCTGTTTTTT
.	TRBV28	.	TRBJ2-3	CATLRGVVDTQYF	TGTGCCACCCTTCGCGGGGTCGTGGATACGCAGTATTTT
few	TRBV27	.	TRBJ1-2	CASSWGPQGYGYTF	TGTGCCAGCAGTTGGGGACCCCAAGGCTATGGCTACACCTTC
many	TRBV20-1	.	TRBJ2-2	CSARGWVHTGELFF	TGCAGTGCTAGAGGTTGGGTTCACACCGGGGAGCTGTTTTTT
few	TRBV12-3/TRBV12-4	TRBD1	TRBJ2-1	CASSFRTGSYNEQFF	TGTGCCAGCAGTTTCAGGACAGGGTCATACAATGAGCAGTTCTTC
few	TRBV12-5	.	TRBJ1-1	CASGPSRENTEAFF	TGTGCTAGTGGTCCCAGCCGGGAGAACACTGAAGCTTTCTTT
few	TRBV5-4	.	TRBJ2-2	CASSLLGIDGELFF	TGTGCCAGCAGCTTGCTGGGTATAGACGGGGAGCTGTTTTTT
few	TRBV18	TRBD2	TRBJ2-3	CASSLRTSGAADTQYF	TGTGCCAGCTCACTACGGACTAGCGGGGCGGCAGATACGCAGTATTTT
few	TRBV29-1	.	TRBJ2-3	CSVDRSGPTDTQYF	TGCAGCGTTGATCGGTCAGGACCCACAGATACGCAGTATTTT